The sequence of this T cell receptor beta chain was determined in a study of beta chain features in type 1 diabetes. V lost 2 bases, J lost 4 bases, and 14 bases stayed unmatched. Germline CDR1 SGHNT, CDR2 YYREEE (reference sequence). CDR3 size: 18 residues. Investigators reverse transcribed all isolated RNA, so they sequenced expressed TCRB transcripts. Profiled with immunoSEQ multiplex PCR; TCRdb holds only in-frame clones, not every one. Here the sample spans under 900,000 clones, roughly a sixth being singletons. Only one heparinised blood draw was taken per donor, and its volume averaged about 120 mL.

Sequenced input: naive CD4+ T cells from blood. V and J are TRBV5-4 and TRBJ2-5, with 10 positions matching TRBD2. This receptor was taken from a woman aged 18-29 years in good health. CDR3 sequence: CASSLTPNTAGGPETQYF. The DNA of the CDR3 is TGTGCCAGCAGCTTAACACCCAACACAGCGGGAGGGCCAGAGACCCAGTACTTC.